One sample yielded the 32 T cell receptor beta chains listed below, sequenced in a study of graft-versus-host responses after intestinal transplantation. TCRdb's table, derived via immunoSEQ multiplex PCR, lists solely in-frame clones and lacks some. The sample holds about 18,000 clones; 82% are singletons and the top ten take less than 2%. The starting material was PBMCs, obtained 14 days after transplant. These receptors were taken from a human patient who received an intestinal transplant, so some T cells may come from the graft donor.

The chain is built from TRBV4-3 and TRBJ1-4, with 9 bases that match TRBD1. V lost 5 bases to trimming and J lost 4 bases; unmatched junction nucleotides: 5. CDR1 LGHNA and CDR2 YSLEER come from the germline V gene. The CDR3 is 15 residues long. The CDR3 protein is CASSKVDRGNEKLFF. The CDR3, as DNA: TGCGCCAGCAGCAAAGTGGACAGGGGTAATGAAAAACTGTTTTTT.

The chain uses TRBV13 and TRBJ1-2, with D perhaps matching TRBD1 (6 bases). Per germline, CDR1 PRHDT and CDR2 FYEKMQ (reference sequence). The CDR3 consists of 18 residues. Deletions cut 4 bases from V and 2 bases from J, with 23 bases between. CDR3 protein: CASSSAGGGEGPNYGYTF. As DNA, the CDR3 is TGTGCCAGCAGCTCGGCGGGCGGGGGCGAAGGCCCCAACTATGGCTACACCTTC.

The gene calls are TRBV6-5 and TRBJ2-2; D not resolved. The length of the CDR3 is 14 residues. Germline CDR1 MNHEY, CDR2 SVGAGI. Trimming left V 0 bases short and J 1 base short, with 3 bases between. CDR3 coding DNA: TGTGCCAGCAGTTACTCGGAGAACACCGGGGAGCTGTTTTTT. The encoded protein is CASSYSENTGELFF.

This clone was seen a handful of times. The V call is TRBV11-2, the J call TRBJ1-2; TRBD1 aligns across 12 bases. Germline CDR1 and CDR2: SGHAT and FQNNGV. The CDR3 is made up of 15 amino acids. V dropped 3 bases and J dropped 8; count of bases not matched to a gene: 7. CDR3 loop: CASSLSGQGAGGYTF. CDR3 bases: TGTGCCAGCAGCTTGTCGGGACAGGGGGCGGGAGGCTACACCTTC.

This clone turned up a few times. The rearrangement uses TRBV7-9 and TRBJ1-1; D unclear. In germline, CDR1 is SEHNR, CDR2 FQNEAQ (reference sequence). CDR3 size: 14 residues. Trimming took 1 base from V and 10 from J, leaving 16 bases between them. The CDR3 loop reads CASSLGGREASAFF. CDR3 in DNA: TGTGCCAGCAGCTTAGGTGGTAGGGAGGCTTCAGCTTTCTTT.

This chain uses TRBV6-5 with TRBJ2-2; D ambiguous. Trimming pared 2 bases from V and 3 bases from J, leaving 4 bases between. The germline CDR1 and CDR2 sequences are MNHEY and SVGAGI. The CDR3 extends over 13 amino acids. The CDR3 nucleotides are TGTGCCAGCAGTTACAGGGACACCGGGGAGCTGTTTTTT. As protein: CASSYRDTGELFF.

This clone came up once. The CDR3 region has the DNA TGTGCCAGCAGTTACTCCGACAGGAGAGGCTACACCTTC. Translating it yields CASSYSDRRGYTF. The chain has TRBV6-6 and TRBJ1-2; perhaps TRBD1 as D (6 bases). Germline loops: CDR1 MNHNY, CDR2 SVGAGI (reference sequence). There are 13 residues in the CDR3. V was shortened by 0 bases and J by 8 bases, with 10 bases between the two germline ends.

The chain recombines TRBV4-1 with TRBJ2-7; 8 nucleotides agree with TRBD2. The CDR3 is made up of 18 amino acids. Losses at the gene ends were 0 bases for V and 0 bases for J; bases not matched to a gene: 10. Germline assignment: CDR1 MGHRA and CDR2 YSYEKL. CDR3 amino acids: CASSQEGSGDARSYEQYF. CDR3 nucleotide sequence: TGCGCCAGCAGCCAAGAGGGTAGCGGGGACGCTCGCTCCTACGAGCAGTACTTC.

The J gene is TRBJ1-3, the V gene TRBV6-6; D not resolved. Germline CDR1 is MNHNY and CDR2 is SVGAGI (reference sequence). The germline V and J ends were trimmed by 3 bases and 4 bases, with 10 bases remaining between them. The CDR3 is 14 residues long. The CDR3 sequence: CASSYLGFGNTIYF. The CDR3 DNA reads TGTGCCAGCAGTTATTTGGGATTCGGAAACACCATATATTTT.

This clone was counted once. The V gene is TRBV19, the J gene TRBJ2-3; D possibly corresponds to TRBD2 (5 bases). The CDR3 length is 18 residues. The germline V gene has CDR1 LNHDA and CDR2 SQIVND (reference sequence). Trimming took off 0 bases at V and 1 base at J, with 17 bases between the two ends. This CDR3 is CASSIDLDFKAGTDTQYF. The CDR3 nucleotides are TGTGCCAGTAGTATAGACTTGGACTTTAAAGCGGGCACAGATACGCAGTATTTT.

The chain links TRBV7-9 to TRBJ2-5; possibly TRBD1 for D (5 bases). CDR3 length equals 14 residues. Germline CDR1 is SEHNR and CDR2 is FQNEAQ (reference sequence). V shed 2 bases and J shed 3 bases, with 10 bases lying between them. Written as DNA, the CDR3 is TGTGCCAGCAGCTTAATCCAGGGTAAAGAGACCCAGTACTTC. It encodes CASSLIQGKETQYF.

This rearrangement joins TRBV7-9 to TRBJ2-6, with 7 bases matching TRBD1. J lost 2 bases, V lost 2 bases, and 0 bases had no gene match. This CDR3 contains 15 residues. CDR1 and CDR2 (germline): SEHNR, FQNEAQ (reference sequence). CDR3 in DNA: TGTGCCAGCAGCTTAACAGGGGCTGGGGCCAACGTCCTGACTTTC. Protein sequence: CASSLTGAGANVLTF.

With respect to this clone: One end of the junction is discordant with germline, which a read error may explain. The gene calls are TRBV2 and TRBJ2-4; 8 bases align to TRBD1. From germline, CDR1 is SNHLY and CDR2 FYNNEI. The CDR3 loop spans 10 amino acids. CDR3 amino acids: CASSRDRIQF. For the CDR3, the DNA is TGTGCCAGCAGTCGGGACAGGATCCAATTC.

This chain joins TRBV9 and TRBJ2-7; 7 nucleotides align to TRBD1. Per the germline V gene, CDR1 is SGDLS and CDR2 is YYNGEE. The CDR3 sequence is 15 residues long. Trimming at V came to 0 bases and at J to 1 base, leaving 4 bases not matched to a gene. The CDR3 here is CASSVARTGSYEQYF. CDR3 coding DNA: TGTGCCAGCAGCGTAGCGAGGACAGGATCCTACGAGCAGTACTTC.

This chain connects TRBV7-6 to TRBJ2-3; 12 bases match TRBD2. Germline V gene sequence: CDR1 SGHVS, CDR2 FNYEAQ. Trimming at V came to 7 bases and at J to 3 bases, leaving 8 bases not matched to a gene. This CDR3 contains 16 residues. In DNA, the CDR3 is TGTGCCAGCACCCTACTAGCGGGAGGAAGGACAGATACGCAGTATTTT. It is translated as CASTLLAGGRTDTQYF.

This clone was seen a single time. The chain uses TRBV7-2 and TRBJ1-4; TRBD1 matches 7 bases. Germline trimming cut 3 bases from V and 8 bases from J; bases unmatched to any gene: 12. The CDR3 sequence is 16 residues long. The germline V gene encodes CDR1 SGHTA and CDR2 FQGNSA. CDR3 in amino acids: CASSFGGGSLEEKLFF. CDR3 bases: TGTGCCAGCAGCTTCGGAGGGGGCAGTCTCGAGGAAAAACTGTTTTTT.

The chain joins TRBV4-2 to TRBJ1-2; 9 nucleotides match TRBD1. Trimming removed 1 base from V and 7 bases from J; junction bases left unmatched: 10. Germline values: CDR1 LGHNA, CDR2 YNFKEQ. The CDR3 runs to 16 residues. The CDR3 coding sequence is TGTGCCAGCAGCCAAGCTTCCACAGGGGGCTTGTTTGGCTACACCTTC. Residues: CASSQASTGGLFGYTF.

The gene calls are TRBV9 and TRBJ1-1; D unresolved. Trimming left V 6 bases short and J 0 bases short, with 12 bases between. Germline-derived CDR1 and CDR2 are SGDLS and YYNGEE. This CDR3 is 14 amino acids long. The CDR3 sequence is CASTDGVLNTEAFF. In nucleotides, the CDR3 is TGTGCCAGCACTGATGGAGTATTGAACACTGAAGCTTTCTTT.

This clone was seen a handful of times. This sequence joins TRBV6-5 and TRBJ2-3; tentative D call: TRBD2 (5 bases). The CDR3 is 13 amino acids. Germline V lookup: CDR1 MNHEY, CDR2 SVGAGI. Trimming cost V 4 bases and J 1 base, with 6 bases left between them. CDR3 amino acids: CASSFGGTDTQYF. The CDR3 coding sequence is TGTGCCAGCAGTTTCGGGGGCACAGATACGCAGTATTTT.

The rearrangement links TRBV15 to TRBJ2-7; 9 bases agree with TRBD2. The length of the CDR3 is 16 residues. From germline, CDR1 is LNHNV and CDR2 YYDKDF (reference sequence). V shed 1 base, J shed 5 bases, and the junction held 9 bases outside the gene matches. CDR3 sequence: CATSRGDIAGVDEQYF. The CDR3, as DNA: TGTGCCACCAGCAGAGGGGATATAGCGGGAGTGGACGAGCAGTACTTC.

The rearrangement uses TRBV9 and TRBJ1-3; D remains unclear. The CDR3 is 14 residues long. The germline gives CDR1 SGDLS, CDR2 YYNGEE. The V end lost 4 bases, the J end lost 4 bases, and 12 bases lay between the germline ends. As DNA, the CDR3 is TGTGCCAGCAGCCCACCGGGGTCCGGAAACACCATATATTTT. The encoded protein is CASSPPGSGNTIYF.

The chain joins TRBV19 to TRBJ2-5; TRBD1 agrees at 7 bases. V was clipped by 6 bases and J by 4 bases; unmatched bases: 5. Germline CDR1 is LNHDA and CDR2 is SQIVND (reference sequence). This CDR3 has 13 amino acids. The CDR3 loop reads CASSNRGRETQYF. The CDR3 DNA follows: TGTGCCAGTAGCAACAGGGGCCGAGAGACCCAGTACTTC.

The gene calls are TRBV6-5 and TRBJ2-3; possible D gene TRBD1, 6 bases. Trimming shortened V by 0 bases and J by 2 bases, and 9 bases separated the two germline ends. This CDR3 has 15 residues. CDR1 and CDR2 from the germline V gene are MNHEY and SVGAGI. CDR3 residues: CASSYSTGVTDTQYF. The CDR3 nucleotides read TGTGCCAGCAGTTACTCGACAGGCGTCACAGATACGCAGTATTTT.

The sample holds one count of this clone. The chain is built from TRBV2 and TRBJ2-1; 8 bases agree with TRBD2. Germline CDR1 and CDR2: SNHLY and FYNNEI. The length of the CDR3 is 14 residues. The junction had 7 bases not matched to a gene; V was cut back by 7 bases and J by 5 bases. CDR3 coding DNA: TGTGCCAGCATCGGACTAGCAGATGACAATGAGCAGTTCTTC. Amino acids: CASIGLADDNEQFF.

This chain connects TRBV7-2 to TRBJ2-1; 10 nucleotides match TRBD2. J gave up 2 bases and V 6 bases, and 4 bases lay outside the gene matches. Germline CDR1 SGHTA, CDR2 FQGNSA. The CDR3 has 15 residues. CDR3 sequence (DNA): TGTGCCAGCAGTCAAGCGGGGGGGCCCTACAATGAGCAGTTCTTC. Its protein product is CASSQAGGPYNEQFF.

This chain connects TRBV19 to TRBJ2-5; 7 nucleotides match TRBD1. The J call is uncertain, as TRBJ2-7 better fits the DNA end. Germline CDR1 LNHDA, CDR2 SQIVND (reference sequence). This CDR3 has 14 residues. CDR3 in amino acids: CASRRDRSSYEQYF. The CDR3, as DNA: TGTGCCAGTAGACGGGACAGAAGCTCCTACGAGCAGTACTTC.

This rearrangement joins TRBV28 to TRBJ2-7; 10 positions agree with TRBD2. Looked up from germline, CDR1 is MDHEN and CDR2 is SYDVKM. The CDR3 is made up of 17 amino acids. The ends lost 2 bases at V and 1 base at J; junction bases unmatched: 8. The CDR3 here is CASSLDSGRPLSYEQYF. The CDR3 bases are TGTGCCAGCAGTTTAGATAGCGGGAGGCCCCTTTCCTACGAGCAGTACTTC. Looking up the rest from reference TRBV28 and TRBJ2-7 gives the full variable domain: DVKVTQSSRYLVKRTGEKVFLECVQDMDHENMFWYRQDPGLGLRLIYFSYDVKMKEKGDIPEGYSVSREKKERFSLILESASTNQTSMYLCASSLDSGRPLSYEQYFGPGTRLTVT.

The chain is built from TRBV7-9 and TRBJ1-3; tentatively, D is TRBD1 (6 bases). The CDR3 extends over 18 amino acids. V lost 4 bases, J lost 0 bases, and 19 bases lay in between. CDR1 and CDR2 from the germline V gene are SEHNR and FQNEAQ (reference sequence). CDR3 in DNA: TGTGCCAGCAGCTATTCCCCGTGGGGGGCCCCCTCTGGAAACACCATATATTTT. This translates into CASSYSPWGAPSGNTIYF.

This sequence joins TRBV4-1 and TRBJ2-1; 9 nucleotides align to TRBD2. This CDR3 region has 15 residues. Germline lookup yields CDR1 MGHRA and CDR2 YSYEKL. Trimming cost V 4 bases and J 6 bases; bases outside gene matches: 7. The CDR3 protein is CASSPPAGGSNEQFF. The CDR3 nucleotides are TGCGCCAGCAGCCCTCCAGCGGGGGGTTCCAATGAGCAGTTCTTC.

The V gene is TRBV28, the J gene TRBJ2-3; 7 bases are a match to TRBD2. There are 16 residues in the CDR3. Trimming removed 2 bases from V and 0 bases from J; junction bases left unmatched: 5. Germline V gene data show CDR1 as MDHEN and CDR2 as SYDVKM. The CDR3 reads CASSLAAGPSTDTQYF. CDR3 sequence (DNA): TGTGCCAGCAGTTTAGCAGCGGGGCCGAGCACAGATACGCAGTATTTT. Full variable domain (rest looked up from reference TRBV28 and TRBJ2-3): DVKVTQSSRYLVKRTGEKVFLECVQDMDHENMFWYRQDPGLGLRLIYFSYDVKMKEKGDIPEGYSVSREKKERFSLILESASTNQTSMYLCASSLAAGPSTDTQYFGPGTRLTVL.

V usage is TRBV27 and J usage is TRBJ2-2, with 9 bases lining up with TRBD1. The CDR3 length is 15 residues. From germline, CDR1 is MNHEY and CDR2 SMNVEV (reference sequence). The V segment lost 3 bases and the J segment 7 bases; nucleotides outside the gene matches: 6. Here the CDR3 DNA reads TGTGCCAGCAGTTTCGGGACAGGGTCCATCGGGGAGCTGTTTTTT. Amino acids: CASSFGTGSIGELFF.

About this clone itself: Other DNA sequences within the sample encode an identical CDR3. The chain combines TRBV13 with TRBJ2-7; TRBD1 might be the D (6 bases). CDR1 is PRHDT and CDR2 is FYEKMQ in the germline V gene (reference sequence). Between the trimmed V and J ends, which lost 3 bases and 6 bases, there was a span of 18 bases. The CDR3 loop spans 15 amino acids. The CDR3 loop reads CASSLAQGSFGEQYF. The CDR3 nucleotides are TGTGCCAGCAGCTTGGCTCAGGGGTCTTTTGGCGAGCAGTACTTC.